This T cell receptor (beta chain) was recorded in a study of post-analysis software for immune sequencing data. Study-wide points: Relative to controls, patients had five TRBV segments at higher frequency, with TRBV5-6, TRBV5-1 and TRBV20-1 among these.

Germline CDR1 SGDLS, CDR2 YYNGEE. The CDR3 sequence is 15 residues long. This clonotype was seen a handful of times. Its cognate antigen is unknown. This may stem from a read error, because a much larger clone lies one nucleotide away. TCR beta cDNA libraries included unique molecular identifiers. TCRdb fed the PCR reads into MiXCR, producing one record per CDR3 protein. The repertoire holds 250,000 to 300,000 distinct CDR3 sequences, with roughly a third as singletons. J is TRBJ2-3 and V is TRBV9; TRBD1 matches 7 bases. The sequence was collected from a girl aged 10-17 years with multiple sclerosis. Sequencing was carried out using blood. This CDR3 reads CAGSPRQGSTDTQYF. The CDR3 nucleotides are TGTGCCGGCAGCCCTCGACAGGGATCGACAGATACGCAGTATTTT.